Listed here are 5 T cell receptor beta chains from one sample, sequenced in a study of T cells in lung cancer brain metastases. The table came from immunoSEQ multiplex PCR; TCRdb's copy has only in-frame clones and leaves some out. This table holds 3,900 or so clones, 85% to 90% found once. The sample taken for sequencing was tumor tissue from the primary lung tumor. The receptors here all came from a man in his sixties with non-small cell lung cancer.

The chain recombines TRBV28 with TRBJ1-1; TRBD1 agrees at 7 bases. Germline values: CDR1 MDHEN, CDR2 SYDVKM. The CDR3 consists of 14 residues. Losses at the gene ends were 8 bases for V and 3 bases for J; bases not matched to a gene: 9. The CDR3 DNA follows: TGTGCCAGCGCTTCGGCAGGGGGTCACACTGAAGCTTTCTTT. It specifies CASASAGGHTEAFF.

The chain combines TRBV11-2 with TRBJ2-7; 12 nucleotides line up with TRBD1. The CDR3 extends over 13 amino acids. Germline CDR1 is SGHAT and CDR2 is FQNNGV. DNA for the CDR3: TGTGCCAGCAGCTCACGGGACAGGGGGCCCTATTCGGTC. Its translation is CASSSRDRGPYSV.

With regard to this clone: The sample has other DNA sequences that encode this CDR3 too. The chain employs TRBV6-5 and TRBJ2-7; 11 positions match TRBD1. This CDR3 has 14 amino acids. CDR1 is MNHEY and CDR2 is SVGAGI in the germline V gene. V lost 6 bases and J lost 5; bases outside the gene matches: 6. The CDR3 DNA reads TGTGCCAGCAGCCTGGACAGGGGGCTCGACGAGCAGTACTTC. Its translation is CASSLDRGLDEQYF.

The chain joins TRBV12-5 to TRBJ2-7; no reliable D call. Between the trimmed V and J ends, which lost 1 base and 10 bases, there was a span of 11 bases. The CDR3 runs to 12 residues. CDR1 and CDR2 from the germline V gene are LGHNT and FRNRAP. The CDR3 reads CASGLENSPQYF. CDR3 nucleotides: TGTGCTAGTGGTTTGGAAAACAGCCCCCAGTACTTC. Filled out from reference TRBV12-5 and TRBJ2-7, the complete variable domain reads DARVTQTPRHKVTEMGQEVTMRCQPILGHNTVFWYRQTMMQGLELLAYFRNRAPLDDSGMPKDRFSAEMPDATLATLKIQPSEPRDSAVYFCASGLENSPQYFGPGTRLTVT.

The chain joins TRBV5-1 to TRBJ2-2; the D is unclear. Germline-derived CDR1 and CDR2 are SGHRS and YFSETQ. CDR3 size: 12 residues. The germline V and J ends were trimmed by 5 bases and 3 bases, with 5 bases remaining between them. The CDR3 DNA sequence: TGCGCCAGCAGGTTTGACACCGGGGAGCTGTTTTTT. It translates to CASRFDTGELFF.